This TCR beta chain was obtained from a study of T cells in Graves' hyperthyroidism and ophthalmopathy (dated by TCRdb to 2018 to 2020). Background for the entire study: Peripheral blood was sampled at the time of initial diagnosis, prior to any treatment. To identify TCR V-J signatures that set the groups apart, the researchers used a discovery cohort of 100 patients, made up of around 42 with Graves' ophthalmopathy and around 58 with stable Graves' hyperthyroidism. An independent validation cohort of around 19 hyperthyroidism patients and 17 patients who later progressed to ophthalmopathy tested prospective prediction of ophthalmopathy. The 85 to 100 discovery patients were divided at random into training and test sets in a 7:3 ratio. The study also compared thyroid tissue and blood T-cell repertoires from about 6 Graves' hyperthyroidism patients. Once sampling was done, hyperthyroidism patients were given methimazole at a starting dose of 30 mg daily, whereas ophthalmopathy patients were given high-dose intravenous methylprednisolone. According to the paper, TCR Vbeta CDR3 sequencing was carried out on 120 to 150 peripheral blood samples, which came from over 40 ophthalmopathy, under 85 hyperthyroidism and approximately 17 progressor patients.

CDR1 SEHNR and CDR2 FQNEAQ were looked up in the germline V gene (reference sequence). V gives up 6 bases and J gives up 0 bases, and the segment between their germline ends measures 11 bases. The CDR3 measures 15 amino acids from cysteine to phenylalanine. The sequence is cut down to CDR3 DNA, 45 bases in frame from base 1. What the work shows at the level of the full study, not this receptor alone: Sample size was not statistically predetermined, and investigators were not blinded to group allocation. Most expanded thyroid clonotypes (frequency above 0.001) were also detected in blood, a finding suggesting that blood repertoires may reflect thyroid immune responses. Ophthalmopathy was separated from stable hyperthyroidism by a 13 V-J signature model, with around 90% sensitivity and about 84% specificity obtained in cross-validation and 80%/75% obtained in testing. In validation, the model predicted progression to ophthalmopathy with over 65% sensitivity and less than 75% specificity, a median of about 6.7 months before onset.

Amplification of TCR beta CDR3 regions was carried out from RNA transcripts. For the first round of RT-PCR on the TCR CDR3, the HTBI primer set was used together with the Qiagen OneStep RT-PCR kit. A second multiplex PCR round built the libraries, followed by size selection and purification. The libraries were sequenced on an Illumina HiSeq2000 using paired-end 100 bp reads. The original methods were these. SOAPnuke was used to process the raw data, removing reads that contained adapters or uncalled bases, had a mean Phred below 15, or lacked an exact match to the constant primer or identifier. High-quality paired reads were merged with COPE v1.2.5, and unique nucleotide sequences were defined as clonotypes. Clonotypes were aligned to IMGT TRBV, TRBD and TRBJ reference segments using MiTCR v1.1. Analysis was restricted to V-J combinations with a frequency above 0.0001, which covered 99.2% of repertoires. The TCS score was defined as the ratio of F50 (clonal expansion) to E x V (chaos), calculated using BLOSUM62-based TCRdist between CDR3 peptides within each V-J. Welch's t-statistics and random forest reduced roughly 530 V-J features to under 15, which were used in a naive Bayes classifier (R e1071). The public reads were run again by TCRdb, first through fastp at Q25 and then through MiXCR, and only productive beta chains were kept. Each entry merges the rows of one CDR3 protein and shows their most common DNA and genes. TCRdb, not the original authors, processed these V and J calls. The sample table lists roughly 380,000 distinct CDR3 sequences, roughly 20% of them with a count of one. Roughly 15% of the sample is held by the ten biggest clonotypes.

In the ophthalmopathy patients, disease was moderately to severely active, with a Clinical Activity Score of 3 or more, a NOSPECS grade of 4 or more, and a duration of less than 3 months. Exclusion was applied to patients with uncontrolled infections, other autoimmune diseases, pregnancy or lactation. Diagnoses relied on clinical symptoms, serum thyroxine and TRAb, thyroid ultrasound and orbital computed tomography. Ficoll-Paque density gradient centrifugation was used to isolate PBMCs from 9.5 to 10 ml of fresh peripheral blood. Trizol reagent was used to extract total RNA, and RNA quality was then checked on an Agilent 2100 Bioanalyzer. This clonotype was detected ten times or more. Its antigen has not been determined. The record has no base qualities; no much larger clone is one base away.

The receptor's source is a woman aged 40 to 50 with Graves' ophthalmopathy. The rearrangement combines TRBV7-9 with TRBJ2-2, with TRBD1 as a weak D call on 6 bases. What was sequenced was blood. The CDR3 region reads CASRKTGSNTGELFF. The bases read TGTGCCAGCAGGAAAACAGGGTCGAACACCGGGGAGCTGTTTTTT.